Here is one T cell receptor beta chain with its context. The data derive from a study of early T cells in non-severe SARS-CoV-2 infection. The CDR3 has 16 residues. Germline V gene sequence: CDR1 MNHEY, CDR2 SVGEGT. V was pared by 2 bases and J by 9 bases, with 6 bases of the junction left unmatched. The TCR library protocol was used to attach unique molecular identifiers. These identifiers were attached to individual cDNA molecules. TCRdb analysed the 5' RACE reads with MiXCR anew, one entry per CDR3 protein. This sample has about 45,000 distinct CDR3 sequences; 9.5% to 13% occur once, and the top ten carry 20% to 25%.

Input material: whole blood. This receptor was obtained from an adult who was a healthcare worker with PCR-confirmed SARS-CoV-2 infection or an uninfected control (not recorded which). The rearrangement links TRBV6-2 or TRBV6-3 to TRBJ2-1, with TRBD2 matching over 14 bases. Here the CDR3 reads CASSYAGTSGSGEQFF. As DNA, the CDR3 is TGTGCCAGCAGTTACGCCGGGACTAGCGGGAGTGGTGAGCAGTTCTTC.